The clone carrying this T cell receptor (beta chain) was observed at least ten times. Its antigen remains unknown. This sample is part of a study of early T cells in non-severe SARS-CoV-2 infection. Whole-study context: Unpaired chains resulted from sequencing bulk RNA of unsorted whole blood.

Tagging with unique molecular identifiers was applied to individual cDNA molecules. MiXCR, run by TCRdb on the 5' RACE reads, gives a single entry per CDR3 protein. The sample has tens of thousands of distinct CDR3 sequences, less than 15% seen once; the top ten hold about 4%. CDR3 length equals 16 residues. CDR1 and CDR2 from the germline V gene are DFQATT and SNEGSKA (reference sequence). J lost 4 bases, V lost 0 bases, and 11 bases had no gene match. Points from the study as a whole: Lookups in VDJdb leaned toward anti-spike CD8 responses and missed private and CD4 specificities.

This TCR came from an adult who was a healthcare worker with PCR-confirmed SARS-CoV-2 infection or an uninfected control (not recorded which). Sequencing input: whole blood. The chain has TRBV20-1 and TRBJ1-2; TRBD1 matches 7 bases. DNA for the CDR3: TGCAGTGCTAGAGATCCGAACAGGGGCCCACGCTATGGCTACACCTTC. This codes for CSARDPNRGPRYGYTF.